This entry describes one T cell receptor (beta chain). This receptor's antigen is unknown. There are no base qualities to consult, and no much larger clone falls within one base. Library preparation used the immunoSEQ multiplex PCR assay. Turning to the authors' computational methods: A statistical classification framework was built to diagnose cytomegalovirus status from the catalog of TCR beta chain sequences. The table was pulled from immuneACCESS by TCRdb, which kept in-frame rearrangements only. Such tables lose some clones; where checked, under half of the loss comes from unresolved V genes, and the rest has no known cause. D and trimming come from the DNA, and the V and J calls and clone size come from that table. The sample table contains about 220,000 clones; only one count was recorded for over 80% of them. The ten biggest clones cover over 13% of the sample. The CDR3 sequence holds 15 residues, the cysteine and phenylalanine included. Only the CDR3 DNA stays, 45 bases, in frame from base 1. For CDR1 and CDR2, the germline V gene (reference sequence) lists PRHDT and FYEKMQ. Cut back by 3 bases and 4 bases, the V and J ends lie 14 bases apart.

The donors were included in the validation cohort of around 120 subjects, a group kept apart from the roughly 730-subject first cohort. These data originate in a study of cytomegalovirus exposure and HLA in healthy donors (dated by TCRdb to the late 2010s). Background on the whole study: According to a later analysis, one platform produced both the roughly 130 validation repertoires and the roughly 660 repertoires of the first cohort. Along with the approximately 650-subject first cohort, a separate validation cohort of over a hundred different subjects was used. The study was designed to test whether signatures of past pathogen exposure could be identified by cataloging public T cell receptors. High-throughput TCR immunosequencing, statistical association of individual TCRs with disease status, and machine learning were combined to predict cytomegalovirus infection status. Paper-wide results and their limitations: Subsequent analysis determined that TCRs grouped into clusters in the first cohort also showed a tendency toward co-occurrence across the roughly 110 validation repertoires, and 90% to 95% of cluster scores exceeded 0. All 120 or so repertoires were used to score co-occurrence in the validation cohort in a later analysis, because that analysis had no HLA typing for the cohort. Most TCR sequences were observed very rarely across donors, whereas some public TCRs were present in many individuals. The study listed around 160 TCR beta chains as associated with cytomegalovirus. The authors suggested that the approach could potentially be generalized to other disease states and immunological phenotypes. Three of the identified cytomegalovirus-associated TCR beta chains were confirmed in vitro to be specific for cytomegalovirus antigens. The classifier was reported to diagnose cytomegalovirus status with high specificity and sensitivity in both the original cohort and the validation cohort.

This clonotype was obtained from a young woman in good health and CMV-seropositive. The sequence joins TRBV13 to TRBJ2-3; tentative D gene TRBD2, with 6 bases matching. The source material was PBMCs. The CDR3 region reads CASSLEGANPDTQYF. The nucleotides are TGTGCCAGCAGCTTGGAGGGCGCGAATCCAGATACGCAGTATTTT.